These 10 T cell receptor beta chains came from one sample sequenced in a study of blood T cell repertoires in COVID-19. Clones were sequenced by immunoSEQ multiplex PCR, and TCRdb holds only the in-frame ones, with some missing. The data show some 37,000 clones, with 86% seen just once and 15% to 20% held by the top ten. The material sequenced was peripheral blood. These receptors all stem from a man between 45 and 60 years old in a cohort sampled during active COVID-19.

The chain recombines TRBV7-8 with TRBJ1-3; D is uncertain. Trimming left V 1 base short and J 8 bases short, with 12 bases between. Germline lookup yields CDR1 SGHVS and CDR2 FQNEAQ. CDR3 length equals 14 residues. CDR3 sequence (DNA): TGTGCCAGCAGCTTAGTGGGCGGGGTTGACACCATATATTTT. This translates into CASSLVGGVDTIYF.

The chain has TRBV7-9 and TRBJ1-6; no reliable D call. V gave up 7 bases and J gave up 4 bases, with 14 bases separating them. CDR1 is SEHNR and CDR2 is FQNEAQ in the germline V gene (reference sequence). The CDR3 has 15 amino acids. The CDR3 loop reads CASTQSSGYNSPLHF. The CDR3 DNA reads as TGTGCCAGCACCCAGAGCTCGGGGTATAATTCACCCCTCCACTTT.

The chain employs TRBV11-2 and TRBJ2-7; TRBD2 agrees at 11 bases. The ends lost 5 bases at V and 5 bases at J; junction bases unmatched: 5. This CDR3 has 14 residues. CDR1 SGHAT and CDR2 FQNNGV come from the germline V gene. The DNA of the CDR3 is TGTGCCAGCAGCGCCCTAGCGGGGGGAAACGAGCAGTACTTC. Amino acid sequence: CASSALAGGNEQYF.

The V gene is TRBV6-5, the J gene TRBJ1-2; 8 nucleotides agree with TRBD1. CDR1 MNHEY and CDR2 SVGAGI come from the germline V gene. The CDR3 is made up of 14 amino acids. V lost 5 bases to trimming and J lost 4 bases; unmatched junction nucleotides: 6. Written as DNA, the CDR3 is TGTGCCAGCAGTACGACAGGGGTCCTCTATGGCTACACCTTC. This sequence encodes CASSTTGVLYGYTF.

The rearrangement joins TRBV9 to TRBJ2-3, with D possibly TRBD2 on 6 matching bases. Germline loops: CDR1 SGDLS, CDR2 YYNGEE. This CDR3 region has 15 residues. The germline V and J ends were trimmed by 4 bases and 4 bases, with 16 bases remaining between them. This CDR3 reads CASSPAGSVPDTQYF. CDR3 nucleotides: TGTGCCAGCAGCCCAGCGGGCTCCGTCCCAGATACGCAGTATTTT.

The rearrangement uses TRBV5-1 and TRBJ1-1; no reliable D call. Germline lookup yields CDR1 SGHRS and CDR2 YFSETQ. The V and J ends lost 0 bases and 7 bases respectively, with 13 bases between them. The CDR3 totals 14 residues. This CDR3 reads CASSLELSRYEAFF. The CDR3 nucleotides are TGCGCCAGCAGCTTGGAACTGTCCAGGTATGAAGCTTTCTTT. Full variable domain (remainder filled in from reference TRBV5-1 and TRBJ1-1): KAGVTQTPRYLIKTRGQQVTLSCSPISGHRSVSWYQQTPGQGLQFLFEYFSETQRNKGNFPGRFSGRQFSNSRSEMNVSTLELGDSALYLCASSLELSRYEAFFGQGTRLTVV.

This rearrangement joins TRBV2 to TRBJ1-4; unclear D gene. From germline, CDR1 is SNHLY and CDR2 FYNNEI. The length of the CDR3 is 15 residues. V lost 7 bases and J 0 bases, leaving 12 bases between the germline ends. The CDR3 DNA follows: TGTGCCAGCAATCCCACCGGGGCAACTAATGAAAAACTGTTTTTT. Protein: CASNPTGATNEKLFF. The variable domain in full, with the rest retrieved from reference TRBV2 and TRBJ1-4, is EPEVTQTPSHQVTQMGQEVILRCVPISNHLYFYWYRQILGQKVEFLVSFYNNEISEKSEIFDDQFSVERPDGSNFTLKIRSTKLEDSAMYFCASNPTGATNEKLFFGSGTQLSVL.

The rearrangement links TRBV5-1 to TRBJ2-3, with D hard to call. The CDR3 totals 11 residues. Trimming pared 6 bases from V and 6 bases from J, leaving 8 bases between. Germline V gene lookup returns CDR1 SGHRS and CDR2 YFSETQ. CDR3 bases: TGCGCCAGCACCCCCGGGGATACGCAGTATTTT. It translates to CASTPGDTQYF.

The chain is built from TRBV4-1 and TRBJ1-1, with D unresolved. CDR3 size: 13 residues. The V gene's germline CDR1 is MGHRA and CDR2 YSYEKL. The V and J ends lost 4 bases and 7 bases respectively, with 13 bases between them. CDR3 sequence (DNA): TGCGCCAGCAGCCCGAGAGACGGGAATGAAGCTTTCTTT. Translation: CASSPRDGNEAFF.

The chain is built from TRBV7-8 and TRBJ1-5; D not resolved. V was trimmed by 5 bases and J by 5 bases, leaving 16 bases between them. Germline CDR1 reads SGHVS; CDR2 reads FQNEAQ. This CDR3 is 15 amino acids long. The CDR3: CASSQKIKADQPQHF. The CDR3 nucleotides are TGTGCCAGCAGCCAAAAAATAAAAGCGGATCAGCCCCAGCATTTT.